What follows are 9 T cell receptor beta chains derived from one specimen sequenced in a study of cytomegalovirus exposure and HLA in healthy donors. The PCR made use of 60 Vbeta and 13 Jbeta primers. Produced via immunoSEQ multiplex PCR; TCRdb's table is partial and in-frame only. The sample records around 200,000 clones, less than 90% being singletons. Material for sequencing was PBMCs. The origin of the receptors is a woman aged 30 to 39 in good health and CMV-seronegative.

The J gene is TRBJ1-2, the V gene TRBV2; D gene uncertain. The V and J ends lost 3 bases and 5 bases respectively, with 10 bases between them. The CDR3 runs to 13 residues. Germline CDR1 reads SNHLY; CDR2 reads FYNNEI. This CDR3 is CASSDQTVYGYTF. In nucleotides, the CDR3 is TGTGCCAGCAGTGATCAAACAGTTTATGGCTACACCTTC.

The chain has TRBV18 and TRBJ2-7; 7 positions match TRBD1. The CDR3 covers 14 residues. The germline V gene encodes CDR1 KGHSH and CDR2 LQKENI. Trimming at V came to 3 bases and at J to 5 bases, leaving 7 bases not matched to a gene. CDR3 loop: CASSPPDRANEQYF. The CDR3 nucleotides are TGTGCCAGCTCACCGCCCGACAGGGCCAACGAGCAGTACTTC.

The rearrangement links TRBV18 to TRBJ2-5, with a weak D call TRBD1 (5 bases). CDR1 KGHSH and CDR2 LQKENI come from the germline V gene. There are 13 residues in the CDR3. With 3 bases removed from V and 1 base from J, the gap between germline ends came to 6 bases. The CDR3 is CASSPDSQETQYF. The CDR3 DNA reads TGTGCCAGCTCACCTGACAGCCAAGAGACCCAGTACTTC.

V usage is TRBV4-2 and J usage is TRBJ2-7, with a weak D call TRBD1 (6 bases). V was clipped by 1 base and J by 0 bases, with 16 bases between them. The germline V gene encodes CDR1 LGHNA and CDR2 YNFKEQ. This CDR3 comprises 17 residues. CDR3 nucleotide sequence: TGTGCCAGCAGCCAAGGGTCCGGACAGCTGATCTCCTACGAGCAGTACTTC. Translation: CASSQGSGQLISYEQYF.

A note on this clone: The germline gene is not matched at one end of the junction; a read error may be the cause. This sequence joins TRBV5-8 and TRBJ2-1; TRBD2 matches at 8 bases. CDR3 length: 12 residues. Germline loops: CDR1 SGHTS, CDR2 YDEGEE. CDR3 loop: CASSLTGGVSVF. CDR3 DNA: TGTGCCAGCAGCTTGACGGGAGGGGTATCCGTCTTC.

The sample holds a few counts of this clone. J is TRBJ2-1 and V is TRBV29-1, with TRBD2 identical over 8 bases. Per the germline V gene, CDR1 is SQVTM and CDR2 is ANQGSEA. The CDR3 has 14 amino acids. Trimming cost V 6 bases and J 1 base; bases outside gene matches: 5. CDR3 loop: CSVGASGSYNEQFF. CDR3 in DNA: TGCAGCGTGGGTGCTAGCGGGTCCTACAATGAGCAGTTCTTC.

This clone was counted only a few times. The chain joins TRBV6-1 to TRBJ1-2; perhaps TRBD1 as D (5 bases). Germline CDR1 MNHNS, CDR2 SASEGT. The ends were cut back, 0 bases at V and 4 bases at J, with 18 bases in the middle. This CDR3 region has 17 residues. CDR3 loop: CASSEALGWQGSYGYTF. CDR3 bases: TGTGCCAGCAGTGAAGCCCTCGGGTGGCAGGGTAGCTATGGCTACACCTTC.

The CDR3 reads CASSLGSNAYNEQFF. The CDR3 DNA reads as TGTGCCAGCAGCTTGGGCAGTAACGCCTACAATGAGCAGTTCTTC. The V call is TRBV5-4, the J call TRBJ2-1; D is unclear. The CDR3 runs to 15 residues. V lost 0 bases, J lost 2 bases, and 9 bases lay in between. Germline CDR1 is SGHNT and CDR2 is YYREEE (reference sequence). The entire variable domain, with the rest obtained from reference TRBV5-4 and TRBJ2-1, is as follows: ETGVTQSPTHLIKTRGQQVTLRCSSQSGHNTVSWYQQALGQGPQFIFQYYREEENGRGNFPPRFSGLQFPNYSSELNVNALELDDSALYLCASSLGSNAYNEQFFGPGTRLTVL.

The V and J genes are TRBV28 and TRBJ1-2; TRBD1 is a possible D gene (5 bases). The length of the CDR3 is 16 residues. Germline lookup yields CDR1 MDHEN and CDR2 SYDVKM. V shed 9 bases and J shed 2 bases, with 22 bases lying between them. The CDR3 region is CASTEGFHLLNYGYTF. The DNA of the CDR3 is TGTGCCAGTACGGAGGGGTTCCACCTCCTCAACTATGGCTACACCTTC.